The 7 T cell receptor beta chains below were found in one sample sequenced in a study of T cell responses to AZD1222 COVID-19 vaccine. TCRdb's copy holds only in-frame clones and misses some; the assay was immunoSEQ multiplex PCR. The sample carries 170,000 or so clones, 85% to 95% recorded once. The material was peripheral blood, obtained on day 0 of AZD1222 vaccination. These receptors were taken from an adult in good health.

The chain recombines TRBV7-2 with TRBJ2-1, with 14 bases identical to TRBD2. The CDR3 loop spans 19 amino acids. V shed 9 bases, J shed 0 bases, and the junction held 13 bases outside the gene matches. From germline, CDR1 is SGHTA and CDR2 FQGNSA. The CDR3 region is CASRALGLAGGLSYNEQFF. CDR3 sequence (DNA): TGTGCCAGTCGTGCCCTTGGACTAGCGGGGGGACTCTCCTACAATGAGCAGTTCTTC.

This chain connects TRBV9 to TRBJ1-3; tentative D call: TRBD1 (5 bases). The germline gives CDR1 SGDLS, CDR2 YYNGEE. CDR3 length: 16 residues. V was pared by 0 bases and J by 2 bases, with 12 bases between. The CDR3 region is CASSVAGTAAGNTIYF. CDR3 coding DNA: TGTGCCAGCAGCGTAGCAGGGACGGCTGCTGGAAACACCATATATTTT.

The CDR3 DNA is TGTGCCAGTAGTAGAACACAGGTACTAAGCACAGATACGCAGTATTTT. Its protein is CASSRTQVLSTDTQYF. The gene calls are TRBV19 and TRBJ2-3, with D possibly TRBD1 on 5 matching bases. The V gene lost 4 bases and the J gene lost 0 bases, with 14 bases spanning the gap. Germline lookup yields CDR1 LNHDA and CDR2 SQIVND (reference sequence). The CDR3 loop spans 16 amino acids.

The V gene is TRBV7-8, the J gene TRBJ1-2; TRBD1 agrees at 8 bases. The CDR3 length is 16 residues. From germline, CDR1 is SGHVS and CDR2 FQNEAQ. The V and J ends lost 5 bases and 8 bases, in that order; junction bases with no gene match: 16. This CDR3 is CASSTQGAERLRGYTF. Here the CDR3 DNA reads TGTGCCAGCAGCACCCAGGGGGCAGAGCGACTAAGGGGCTACACCTTC. Full variable domain (missing parts from reference TRBV7-8 and TRBJ1-2): GAGVSQSPRYKVAKRGQDVALRCDPISGHVSLFWYQQALGQGPEFLTYFQNEAQLDKSGLPSDRFFAERPEGSVSTLKIQRTQQEDSAVYLCASSTQGAERLRGYTFGSGTRLTVV.

This rearrangement joins TRBV2 to TRBJ1-5; D is unclear. Germline V gene lookup returns CDR1 SNHLY and CDR2 FYNNEI. The CDR3 has 15 residues. Trimming left V 4 bases short and J 0 bases short, with 10 bases between. The CDR3 DNA reads as TGTGCCAGCAGTGTGAACTCATATAGCAATCAGCCCCAGCATTTT. As protein: CASSVNSYSNQPQHF.

The V and J genes are TRBV7-3 and TRBJ1-1, with 7 positions matching TRBD1. Germline V gives CDR1 SGHTA, CDR2 FQGTGA. Germline trimming cut 5 bases from V and 5 bases from J; bases unmatched to any gene: 5. The CDR3 contains 13 residues. The CDR3 coding sequence is TGTGCCAGCAGCGAGGACAGGACAACTGAAGCTTTCTTT. This translates into CASSEDRTTEAFF.

CDR3 bases: TGTGCCAGCAGTTCCCGACTAGCGGGGGCAAACATTCAGTACTTC. Translation gives CASSSRLAGANIQYF. The V gene is TRBV6-5, the J gene TRBJ2-4; 12 positions match TRBD2. The CDR3 runs 15 residues. Germline CDR1 is MNHEY and CDR2 is SVGAGI. The V and J ends lost 4 bases and 6 bases, in that order; junction bases with no gene match: 4.